This T cell receptor beta chain was captured by sequencing in a study of blood T cell repertoires in COVID-19. The CDR3 extends over 14 amino acids. V shed 4 bases and J shed 1 base, with 11 bases lying between them. Germline V gene lookup returns CDR1 LNHDA and CDR2 SQIVND (reference sequence). This clone has only one observation. The assay was immunoSEQ multiplex PCR, and TCRdb's table has in-frame clones only and misses some. The sample lists roughly 250,000 clones; 82% were seen once. The gene calls are TRBV19 and TRBJ2-7; TRBD1 is a possible D gene (6 bases). Input material: peripheral blood. This clonotype was obtained from a woman over 75 with active or convalescent COVID-19. As DNA, the CDR3 is TGTGCCAGTAGTAGCGGCAGGGGTTCCTACGAGCAGTACTTC. Its protein product is CASSSGRGSYEQYF.